This TCR beta chain emerged from a study of response to subunit inactivated influenza vaccine. This clonotype was seen only a few times. TCRdb fed the RT-PCR reads into MiXCR, producing one record per CDR3 protein. The sample carries 290,000 or so distinct CDR3 sequences, 22% recorded once. CDR3 length: 13 amino acids. CDR1 and CDR2 from the germline V gene are DFQATT and SNEGSKA (reference sequence). The V call is TRBV20-1, the J call TRBJ2-3, with D perhaps TRBD2 (5 bases). Sequencing was performed on PBMCs from blood, taken approximately 22 months after vaccination. This clonotype was obtained from a man aged 50 to 75 who received an inactivated influenza vaccine. CDR3 DNA sequence: TGCAACCCCCGGAGCGGAGGCACAGATACGCAGTATTTT. It encodes CNPRSGGTDTQYF.